This record concerns one T cell receptor beta chain sequence. Its antigen is unknown. PCR involved 60 Vbeta and 13 Jbeta primers. Libraries were prepared by immunoSEQ multiplex PCR; TCRdb keeps only in-frame clonotypes and omits some of them. The sample lists some 140,000 clones; 75% to 80% were seen once. The data stem from a study of cytomegalovirus exposure and HLA in healthy donors. The germline CDR1 and CDR2 sequences are MNHEY and SVGAGI. The CDR3 loop spans 15 amino acids. Trimming pared 8 bases from V and 4 bases from J, leaving 20 bases between. General study points: Earlier analysis looked at TCR beta V segments, and most were productive about 90% or about 30% of the time. The records held CMV serostatus as the only immune exposure information.

This TCR was sampled from a young man in good health and CMV-seronegative. The V and J genes are TRBV6-5 and TRBJ1-2; D possibly corresponds to TRBD1 (6 bases). Material: PBMCs. CDR3 nucleotide sequence: TGTGCCAGCCACACCAACAGGGCGCAAGCCTATGGCTACACCTTC. This encodes CASHTNRAQAYGYTF.